Detailed here is one T cell receptor (beta chain). At one end the junction does not follow the germline gene, possibly because of a read error. Primers: 60 Vbeta forward and 13 Jbeta reverse. Using immunoSEQ multiplex PCR, the repertoire was profiled, and TCRdb retains in-frame clones only, with some absent. Seen here are 85,000 to 130,000 clones, 65% to 90% observed once, and the top ten hold 1.2%. This entry comes from a study of cytomegalovirus exposure and HLA in healthy donors. Per germline, CDR1 MDHEN and CDR2 SYDVKM. This CDR3 is built from 16 residues. The clonotype originates from a young woman in good health and CMV-seronegative. Sequenced sample: PBMCs. The chain has TRBV28 and TRBJ1-6; D uncertain. The CDR3 is CAGSLHPGSYNSPLHF. CDR3 coding DNA: TGTGCCGGCAGTTTGCATCCCGGCTCCTATAATTCACCCCTCCACTTT. Based on the CDR3 plus reference TRBV28 and TRBJ1-6, the full variable domain is DVKVTQSSRYLVKRTGEKVFLECVQDMDHENMFWYRQDPGLGLRLIYFSYDVKMKEKGDIPEGYSVSREKKERFSLILESASTNQTSMYLCAGSLHPGSYNSPLHFGNGTRLTVT.